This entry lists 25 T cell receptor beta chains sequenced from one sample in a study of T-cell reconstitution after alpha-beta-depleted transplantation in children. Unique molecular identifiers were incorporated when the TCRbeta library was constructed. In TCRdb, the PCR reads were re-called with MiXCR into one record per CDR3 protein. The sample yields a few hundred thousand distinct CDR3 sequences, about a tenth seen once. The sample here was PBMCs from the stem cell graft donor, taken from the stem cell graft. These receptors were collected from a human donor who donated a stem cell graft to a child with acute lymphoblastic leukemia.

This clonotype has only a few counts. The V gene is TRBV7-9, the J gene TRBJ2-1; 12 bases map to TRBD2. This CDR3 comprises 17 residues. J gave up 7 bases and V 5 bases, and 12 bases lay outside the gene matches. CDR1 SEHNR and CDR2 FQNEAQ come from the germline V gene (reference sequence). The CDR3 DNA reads TGTGCCAGCAGCCCAATAACCCTAGCGGGAGGGAGTAATGAGCAGTTCTTC. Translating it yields CASSPITLAGGSNEQFF.

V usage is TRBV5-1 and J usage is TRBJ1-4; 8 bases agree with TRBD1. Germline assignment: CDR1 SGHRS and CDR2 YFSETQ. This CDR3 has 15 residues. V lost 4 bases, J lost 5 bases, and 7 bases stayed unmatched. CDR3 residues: CASSGQGAANEKLFF. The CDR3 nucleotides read TGCGCCAGCAGCGGTCAGGGGGCGGCGAATGAAAAACTGTTTTTT.

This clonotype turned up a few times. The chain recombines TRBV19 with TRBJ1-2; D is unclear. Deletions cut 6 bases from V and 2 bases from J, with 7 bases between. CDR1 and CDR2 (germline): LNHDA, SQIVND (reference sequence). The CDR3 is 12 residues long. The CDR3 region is CASRDENYGYTF. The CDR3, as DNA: TGTGCCAGTAGGGACGAAAACTATGGCTACACCTTC.

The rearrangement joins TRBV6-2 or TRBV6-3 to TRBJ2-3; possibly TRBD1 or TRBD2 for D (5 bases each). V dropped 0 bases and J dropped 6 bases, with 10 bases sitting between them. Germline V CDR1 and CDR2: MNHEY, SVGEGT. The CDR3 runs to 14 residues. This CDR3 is CASSYSAGADTQYF. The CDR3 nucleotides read TGTGCCAGCAGTTACTCGGCCGGGGCGGATACGCAGTATTTT.

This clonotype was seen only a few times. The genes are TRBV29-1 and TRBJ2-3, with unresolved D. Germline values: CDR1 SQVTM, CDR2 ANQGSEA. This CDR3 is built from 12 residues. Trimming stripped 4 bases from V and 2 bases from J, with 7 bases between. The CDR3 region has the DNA TGCAGCGTTGTCCCCGACACAGATACGCAGTATTTT. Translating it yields CSVVPDTDTQYF.

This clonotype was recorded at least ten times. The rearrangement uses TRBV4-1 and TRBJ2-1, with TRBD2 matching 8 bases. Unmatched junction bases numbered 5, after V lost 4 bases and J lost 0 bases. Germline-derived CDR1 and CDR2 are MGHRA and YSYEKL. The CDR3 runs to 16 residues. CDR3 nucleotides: TGCGCCAGCAGCCTCTCACTAGCGGCCTCCTACAATGAGCAGTTCTTC. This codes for CASSLSLAASYNEQFF.

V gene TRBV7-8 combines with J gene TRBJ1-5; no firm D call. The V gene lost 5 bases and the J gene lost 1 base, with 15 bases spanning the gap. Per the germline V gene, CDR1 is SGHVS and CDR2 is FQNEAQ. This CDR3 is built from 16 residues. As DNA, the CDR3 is TGTGCCAGCAGCCTATGGGAGCTCTCGAGCAATCAGCCCCAGCATTTT. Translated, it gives CASSLWELSSNQPQHF.

The CDR3 coding sequence is TGTGCCAGCAGGTATGGACTCCAAGAGACTGAAGCTTTCTTT. Encoded protein: CASRYGLQETEAFF. The rearrangement joins TRBV12-3 or TRBV12-4 to TRBJ1-1, with D hard to call. The CDR3 runs to 14 residues. The V and J ends lost 6 bases and 5 bases respectively, with 16 bases between them.

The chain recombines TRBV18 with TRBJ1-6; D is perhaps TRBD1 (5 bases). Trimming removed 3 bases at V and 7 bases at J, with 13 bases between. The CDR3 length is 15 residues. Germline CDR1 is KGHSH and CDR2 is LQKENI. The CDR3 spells CASSPLGDLNSPLHF. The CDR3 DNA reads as TGTGCCAGCTCACCCCTGGGGGACCTGAATTCACCCCTCCACTTT.

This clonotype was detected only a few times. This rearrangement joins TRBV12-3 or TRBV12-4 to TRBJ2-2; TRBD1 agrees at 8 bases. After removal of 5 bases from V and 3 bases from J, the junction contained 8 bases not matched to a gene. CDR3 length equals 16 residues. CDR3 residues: CASSDIRTGHTGELFF. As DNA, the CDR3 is TGTGCCAGCAGTGACATCCGGACAGGGCACACCGGGGAGCTGTTTTTT.

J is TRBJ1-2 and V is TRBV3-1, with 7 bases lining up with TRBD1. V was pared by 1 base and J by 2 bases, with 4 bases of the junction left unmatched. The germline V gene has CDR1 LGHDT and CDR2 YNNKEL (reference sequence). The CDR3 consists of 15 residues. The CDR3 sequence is CASSQGARGNYGYTF. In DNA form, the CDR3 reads TGTGCCAGCAGCCAAGGTGCCAGGGGGAACTATGGCTACACCTTC.

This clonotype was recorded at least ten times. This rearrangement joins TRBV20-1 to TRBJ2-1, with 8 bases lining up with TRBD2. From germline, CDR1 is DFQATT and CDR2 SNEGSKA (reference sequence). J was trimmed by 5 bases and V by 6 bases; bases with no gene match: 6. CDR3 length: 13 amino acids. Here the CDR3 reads CSAVQGLDNEQFF. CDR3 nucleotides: TGCAGTGCCGTCCAGGGACTAGACAATGAGCAGTTCTTC.

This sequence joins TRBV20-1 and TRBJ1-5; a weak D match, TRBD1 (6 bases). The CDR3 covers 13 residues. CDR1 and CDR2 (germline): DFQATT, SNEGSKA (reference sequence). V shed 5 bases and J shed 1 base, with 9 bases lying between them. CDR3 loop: CSARTASNQPQHF. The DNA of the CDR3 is TGCAGTGCTCGGACAGCCAGCAATCAGCCCCAGCATTTT.

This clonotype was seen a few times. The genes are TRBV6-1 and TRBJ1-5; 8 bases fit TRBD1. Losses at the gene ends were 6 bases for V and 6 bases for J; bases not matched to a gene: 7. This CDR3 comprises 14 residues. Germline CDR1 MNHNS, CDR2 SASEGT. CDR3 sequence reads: CASSQDRVAQPQHF. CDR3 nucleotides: TGTGCCAGCAGCCAGGACAGGGTGGCTCAGCCCCAGCATTTT.

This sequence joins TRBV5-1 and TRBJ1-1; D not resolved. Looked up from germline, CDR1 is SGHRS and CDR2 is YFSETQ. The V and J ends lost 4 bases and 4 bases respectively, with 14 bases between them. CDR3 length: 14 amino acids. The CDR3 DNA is TGCGCCAGCAGCGCGGTTTCAACGGGCACTGAAGCTTTCTTT. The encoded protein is CASSAVSTGTEAFF.

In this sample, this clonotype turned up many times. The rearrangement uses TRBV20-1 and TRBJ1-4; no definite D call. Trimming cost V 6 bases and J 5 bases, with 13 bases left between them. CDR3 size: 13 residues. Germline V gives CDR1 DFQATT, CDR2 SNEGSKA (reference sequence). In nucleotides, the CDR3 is TGCAGTGCCCCCGGGCCGGTGAATGAAAAACTGTTTTTT. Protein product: CSAPGPVNEKLFF.

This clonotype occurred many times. The DNA of the CDR3 is TGCAGTGCTAGGACGGGGGGCTCCTACGAGCAGTACTTC. It yields the protein CSARTGGSYEQYF. V and J are TRBV20-1 and TRBJ2-7; 7 bases are a match to TRBD2. Germline lookup yields CDR1 DFQATT and CDR2 SNEGSKA (reference sequence). The length of the CDR3 is 13 residues. V lost 3 bases, J lost 0 bases, and 2 bases stayed unmatched.

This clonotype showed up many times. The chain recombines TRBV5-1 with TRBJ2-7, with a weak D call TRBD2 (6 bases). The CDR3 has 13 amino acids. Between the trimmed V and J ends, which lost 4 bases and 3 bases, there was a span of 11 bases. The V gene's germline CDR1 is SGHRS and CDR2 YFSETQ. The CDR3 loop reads CASSPGGVYEQYF. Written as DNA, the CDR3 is TGCGCCAGCAGCCCCGGAGGGGTCTACGAGCAGTACTTC. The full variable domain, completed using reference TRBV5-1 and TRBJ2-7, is KAGVTQTPRYLIKTRGQQVTLSCSPISGHRSVSWYQQTPGQGLQFLFEYFSETQRNKGNFPGRFSGRQFSNSRSEMNVSTLELGDSALYLCASSPGGVYEQYFGPGTRLTVT.

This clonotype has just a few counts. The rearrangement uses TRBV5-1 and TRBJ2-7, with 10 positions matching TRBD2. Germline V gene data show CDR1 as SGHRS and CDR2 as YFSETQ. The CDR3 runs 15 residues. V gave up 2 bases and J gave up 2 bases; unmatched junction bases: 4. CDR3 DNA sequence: TGCGCCAGCAGCTTCGGGACTAGCGTAACCTACGAGCAGTACTTC. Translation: CASSFGTSVTYEQYF.

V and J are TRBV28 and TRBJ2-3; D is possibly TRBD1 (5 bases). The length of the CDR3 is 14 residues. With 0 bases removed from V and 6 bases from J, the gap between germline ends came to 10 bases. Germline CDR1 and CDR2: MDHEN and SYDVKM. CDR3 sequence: CASSLWSNRDTQYF. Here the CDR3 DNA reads TGTGCCAGCAGTTTATGGTCGAACAGGGATACGCAGTATTTT.

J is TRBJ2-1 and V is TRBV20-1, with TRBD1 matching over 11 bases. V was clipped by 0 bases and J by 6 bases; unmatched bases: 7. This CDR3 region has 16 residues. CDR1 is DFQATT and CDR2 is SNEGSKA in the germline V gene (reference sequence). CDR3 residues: CSARDRPGTGGNEQFF. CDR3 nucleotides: TGCAGTGCTAGAGACCGTCCCGGGACAGGGGGCAATGAGCAGTTCTTC.

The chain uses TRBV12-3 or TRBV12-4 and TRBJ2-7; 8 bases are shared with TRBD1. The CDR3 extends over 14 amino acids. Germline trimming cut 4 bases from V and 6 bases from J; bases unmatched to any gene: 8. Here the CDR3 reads CASSWTGKAVEQYF. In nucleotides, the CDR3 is TGTGCCAGCAGTTGGACAGGGAAGGCGGTCGAGCAGTACTTC.

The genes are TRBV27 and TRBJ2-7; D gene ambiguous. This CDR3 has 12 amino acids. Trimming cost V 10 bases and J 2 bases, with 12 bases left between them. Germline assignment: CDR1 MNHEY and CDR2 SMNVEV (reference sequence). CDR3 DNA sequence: TGTGCCACCGGAGCCTCGCCCTACGAGCAGTACTTC. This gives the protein CATGASPYEQYF.

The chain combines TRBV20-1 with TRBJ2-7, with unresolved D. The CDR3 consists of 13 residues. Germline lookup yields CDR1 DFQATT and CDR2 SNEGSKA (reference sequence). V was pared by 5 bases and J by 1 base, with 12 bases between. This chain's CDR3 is CSAWTALSYEQYF. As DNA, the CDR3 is TGCAGTGCTTGGACGGCCCTATCCTACGAGCAGTACTTC.

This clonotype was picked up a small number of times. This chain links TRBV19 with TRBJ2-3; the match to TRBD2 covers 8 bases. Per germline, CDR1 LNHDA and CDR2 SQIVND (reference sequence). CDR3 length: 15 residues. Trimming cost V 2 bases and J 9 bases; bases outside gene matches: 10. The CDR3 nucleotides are TGTGCCAGTAGTATAAATCCGGGAGGGCGTGGGACGCAGTATTTT. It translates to CASSINPGGRGTQYF.